The 17 T cell receptor beta chains below were found in one sample sequenced in a study of prognosis after radiotherapy for stage I lung cancer (dated by TCRdb to the early 2020s). TCRdb records Illumina HiSeq 3000 as the sequencer. Two rounds of multiplex PCR were used to amplify the TCR beta CDR3 region from genomic DNA. In the first round of PCR, primers specific to each TRBV and TRBJ gene were used, and the primer sequences are filed in Chinese patent CN105087789A. TCRdb trimmed the raw reads at Q25, called clones with MiXCR and kept productive beta chains. Identical CDR3 protein sequences are pooled into one entry, listed with their most common genes and DNA. This sample holds about 16,000 distinct CDR3 sequences; 31% were observed only once. Approximately 25% of the sample is in the top ten clones. The sample here was PBMCs, taken before or after stereotactic body radiation therapy (not recorded which). These receptors originate from a donor aged 50 or older with non-small cell lung cancer.

The V gene is TRBV6-2 or TRBV6-3, the J gene TRBJ2-7; D call uncertain. The ends were cut back, 8 bases at V and 2 bases at J, with 10 bases in the middle. The CDR3 length is 12 residues. Germline CDR1 MNHEY, CDR2 SVGEGT. The CDR3 is CASQDATYEQYF. CDR3 sequence (DNA): TGTGCCAGCCAAGACGCAACCTACGAGCAGTACTTC.

With regard to this clonotype: This likely came from a read error, as a far larger clone is one base away. V usage is TRBV30 and J usage is TRBJ2-7; 8 bases are a match to TRBD1. After removal of 3 bases from V and 7 bases from J, the junction contained 14 bases not matched to a gene. The CDR3 has 15 amino acids. From germline, CDR1 is GTSNPN and CDR2 SVGIG (reference sequence). CDR3 region: CAWSGQGRVGVEQYF. The DNA of the CDR3 is TGTGCCTGGAGCGGACAGGGACGAGTGGGAGTTGAGCAGTACTTC.

This clonotype was seen only a few times. No conserved phenylalanine or tryptophan is present at the end of the CDR3, so a read error is the likely explanation. V usage is TRBV7-6 and J usage is TRBJ2-5; 8 nucleotides agree with TRBD2. Trimming at V came to 5 bases and at J to 2 bases, leaving 7 bases not matched to a gene. This CDR3 is 15 amino acids long. The germline CDR1 and CDR2 sequences are SGHVS and FNYEAQ. In DNA form, the CDR3 reads TGTGCCAGCAGCCCCCGGGCTAGCGGGCAAGAGACCCAGTACCTC. Protein: CASSPRASGQETQYL.

A word on this clonotype: Germline and junction disagree at one end, which may indicate a read error. The genes are TRBV6-1 and TRBJ1-6; D gene unclear. The CDR3 has 14 amino acids. CDR1 and CDR2 (germline): MNHNS, SASEGT. CDR3 in amino acids: CDSKPSSYNSPLHF. The CDR3 DNA reads as TGTGACAGCAAACCGAGCTCCTATAATTCGCCCCTCCACTTT.

This clonotype was counted at least ten times. The gene calls are TRBV28 and TRBJ1-2, with TRBD1 matching 7 bases. The CDR3 is made up of 19 amino acids. Germline CDR1 is MDHEN and CDR2 is SYDVKM. V trimming: 3 bases; J trimming: 4 bases; junction bases outside the gene matches: 20. The CDR3 DNA follows: TGTGCCAGCAGTTTCCCCGACTCTTCCGGGACAGCTCCTATCTATGGCTACACCTTC. This codes for CASSFPDSSGTAPIYGYTF.

This chain connects TRBV6-1 to TRBJ2-1; D gene unclear. Germline-derived CDR1 and CDR2 are MNHNS and SASEGT. V shed 6 bases and J shed 8 bases, with 14 bases lying between them. The CDR3 consists of 13 residues. In DNA form, the CDR3 reads TGTGCCAGCAGCCCTTATTCGACATATGAGCAGTTCTTC. It encodes CASSPYSTYEQFF.

The table lists this clonotype with many counts. The chain recombines TRBV7-9 with TRBJ1-1; D may be TRBD1 (5 bases). The germline CDR1 and CDR2 sequences are SEHNR and FQNEAQ (reference sequence). With 0 bases removed from V and 1 base from J, the gap between germline ends came to 9 bases. The CDR3 is made up of 15 amino acids. CDR3 protein: CASSLAGPANTEAFF. CDR3 coding DNA: TGTGCCAGCAGCTTAGCGGGACCGGCGAACACTGAAGCTTTCTTT.

The sample holds many counts of this clonotype. The chain recombines TRBV5-6 with TRBJ1-1, with D possibly being TRBD1 (5 bases). The V gene lost 0 bases and the J gene lost 3 bases, with 15 bases spanning the gap. Germline CDR1 is SGHDT and CDR2 is YYEEEE. The CDR3 is 16 amino acids. The CDR3 region has the DNA TGTGCCAGCAGCTTGGTTGCTAGGTGGGGGGACACTGAAGCTTTCTTT. Protein product: CASSLVARWGDTEAFF.

The rearrangement uses TRBV4-1 and TRBJ2-7; tentative D call: TRBD2 (5 bases). Trimming stripped 4 bases from V and 12 bases from J, with 25 bases between. The CDR3 is 15 residues long. Germline values: CDR1 MGHRA, CDR2 YSYEKL. CDR3 residues: CASSLSRTGIYDRYF. CDR3 DNA: TGCGCCAGCAGCCTAAGCAGGACTGGAATCTACGACCGGTACTTC.

As for this clonotype: Since a much larger clone is just one base distant, this may be a read error. The chain combines TRBV9 with TRBJ2-5; possible D gene TRBD1, 6 bases. This CDR3 is built from 16 residues. CDR1 and CDR2 from the germline V gene are SGDLS and YYNGEE. CDR3 in amino acids: CACSILDRQVQETQYF. Here the CDR3 DNA reads TGTGCCTGCAGCATACTAGATCGACAGGTCCAAGAGACCCAGTACTTC.

This clonotype was seen repeatedly, ten times or more. A read error may explain this, as a much larger clone is one base away. J is TRBJ2-6 and V is TRBV6-1; 10 nucleotides line up with TRBD1. This CDR3 region has 15 residues. The V segment lost 10 bases and the J segment 1 base; nucleotides outside the gene matches: 4. The germline CDR1 and CDR2 sequences are MNHNS and SASEGT. The CDR3 protein is CANRTGGSGANVLTF. CDR3 sequence (DNA): TGTGCCAACAGGACAGGGGGGTCTGGGGCCAACGTCCTGACTTTC.

The genes are TRBV27 and TRBJ2-7; 7 bases match TRBD2. Germline V gene data show CDR1 as MNHEY and CDR2 as SMNVEV (reference sequence). Trimming removed 10 bases from V and 5 bases from J; junction bases left unmatched: 20. The CDR3 length is 16 residues. This chain's CDR3 is CANRLMLSGGAHEQYF. The CDR3 DNA follows: TGTGCCAACAGACTTATGCTATCGGGGGGAGCGCACGAGCAGTACTTC.

J is TRBJ1-6 and V is TRBV28; 7 bases agree with TRBD1. Germline V CDR1 and CDR2: MDHEN, SYDVKM. This CDR3 has 15 residues. V gave up 5 bases and J gave up 7 bases; unmatched junction bases: 8. This CDR3 reads CASSGRDSRNSPLHF. CDR3 coding DNA: TGTGCCAGCAGTGGCCGGGACAGCAGAAATTCACCCCTCCACTTT.

The rearrangement links TRBV6-4 to TRBJ2-6; D remains unclear. Trimming cost V 2 bases and J 10 bases, with 12 bases left between them. Looked up from germline, CDR1 is MRHNA and CDR2 is SNTAGT. This CDR3 spans 14 amino acids. The CDR3 is CASSDSSGVNVLTF. The CDR3 bases are TGTGCCAGCAGTGACAGCTCTGGGGTAAACGTCCTGACTTTC.

Points on this clonotype: Since a far larger clone is one base different, this is likely a read error. The V call is TRBV6-4, the J call TRBJ2-5; D is unclear. The CDR3 totals 12 residues. Germline CDR1 reads MRHNA; CDR2 reads SNTAGT. CDR3 residues: CASSSVSETKYF. The CDR3 nucleotides are TGTGCCAGCAGCTCGGTTTCGGAGACCAAGTACTTC.

This chain links TRBV7-9 with TRBJ2-3; D is uncertain. The CDR3 has 12 residues. Germline V gives CDR1 SEHNR, CDR2 FQNEAQ (reference sequence). Trimming removed 2 bases at V and 7 bases at J, with 7 bases between. The DNA for the CDR3 is TGTGCCAGCAGCTTAAGCAAATATACGCAGTATTTT. As protein: CASSLSKYTQYF.

This clonotype occurred many times. The chain uses TRBV20-1 and TRBJ1-2; 9 nucleotides agree with TRBD1. The CDR3 contains 12 residues. Germline loops: CDR1 DFQATT, CDR2 SNEGSKA (reference sequence). Trimming took 7 bases from V and 4 from J; bases not matched to a gene: 4. The CDR3 sequence is CSVQGAGYGYTF. The CDR3 DNA reads TGCAGTGTACAGGGGGCTGGCTATGGCTACACCTTC.